These 31 T cell receptor beta chains were sequenced from one sample in a study of cytomegalovirus exposure and HLA in healthy donors. Some clones are missing from TCRdb's copy, which holds only in-frame ones; the method was immunoSEQ multiplex PCR. The table includes some 150,000 clones, approximately 89% detected once. What was sequenced was PBMCs. The receptors derive from a man aged 18 to 30 in good health and CMV-seropositive.

This clone was seen a single time. The chain has TRBV9 and TRBJ2-5, with 12 bases that match TRBD1. J was trimmed by 5 bases and V by 4 bases; bases with no gene match: 6. The CDR3 covers 15 residues. Germline assignment: CDR1 SGDLS and CDR2 YYNGEE. In DNA form, the CDR3 reads TGTGCCAGCAGCCCCGGGACAGGGGGCGCGGAGACCCAGTACTTC. As protein: CASSPGTGGAETQYF.

The chain recombines TRBV9 with TRBJ2-2; 7 bases agree with TRBD1. The ends lost 5 bases at V and 4 bases at J; junction bases unmatched: 8. CDR3 size: 15 residues. The germline CDR1 and CDR2 sequences are SGDLS and YYNGEE. The CDR3 region has the DNA TGTGCCAGCAGTATACAGGGGACGAGCACCGGGGAGCTGTTTTTT. This gives the protein CASSIQGTSTGELFF. The whole variable domain, filled in from reference TRBV9 and TRBJ2-2, reads DSGVTQTPKHLITATGQRVTLRCSPRSGDLSVYWYQQSLDQGLQFLIQYYNGEERAKGNILERFSAQQFPDLHSELNLSSLELGDSALYFCASSIQGTSTGELFFGEGSRLTVL.

The chain recombines TRBV5-1 with TRBJ2-1; 10 positions agree with TRBD2. V lost 0 bases, J lost 8 bases, and 20 bases stayed unmatched. The CDR3 extends over 20 amino acids. CDR1 SGHRS and CDR2 YFSETQ come from the germline V gene. The CDR3 spells CASSLVRTSGGLQEFDEQFF. CDR3 coding DNA: TGCGCCAGCAGCTTGGTACGGACTAGCGGAGGCCTTCAGGAGTTTGATGAGCAGTTCTTC. Using reference TRBV5-1 and TRBJ2-1 for the parts outside the CDR3, the full variable domain is KAGVTQTPRYLIKTRGQQVTLSCSPISGHRSVSWYQQTPGQGLQFLFEYFSETQRNKGNFPGRFSGRQFSNSRSEMNVSTLELGDSALYLCASSLVRTSGGLQEFDEQFFGPGTRLTVL.

The CDR3 coding sequence is TGTGCCAGCAGCTTCCCTAGCGGGAATCCAGATACGCAGTATTTT. Protein: CASSFPSGNPDTQYF. The rearrangement joins TRBV7-9 to TRBJ2-3, with 9 bases identical to TRBD2. Per germline, CDR1 SEHNR and CDR2 FQNEAQ (reference sequence). The length of the CDR3 is 15 residues. Germline trimming cut 3 bases from V and 4 bases from J; bases unmatched to any gene: 5.

This clone occurred once. The chain couples TRBV30 to TRBJ2-2; 8 bases are a match to TRBD1. The germline gives CDR1 GTSNPN, CDR2 SVGIG (reference sequence). V lost 2 bases to trimming and J lost 4 bases; unmatched junction nucleotides: 9. The CDR3 contains 16 residues. CDR3 protein: CAWSPRGRGPTGELFF. Written as DNA, the CDR3 is TGTGCCTGGAGTCCACGGGGCAGGGGGCCCACCGGGGAGCTGTTTTTT.

This clone came up many times. V gene TRBV6-1 combines with J gene TRBJ2-7, with no clear D. This CDR3 region has 12 residues. V lost 4 bases and J 5 bases, leaving 9 bases between the germline ends. Germline CDR1 and CDR2: MNHNS and SASEGT. CDR3 in amino acids: CASSVERNEQYF. The CDR3 nucleotides are TGTGCCAGCAGTGTTGAGAGAAACGAGCAGTACTTC.

This chain uses TRBV28 with TRBJ2-7; 9 bases match TRBD1. The CDR3 consists of 14 residues. CDR1 is MDHEN and CDR2 is SYDVKM in the germline V gene. V gave up 8 bases and J gave up 6 bases; unmatched junction bases: 11. CDR3 loop: CASLTGTGLSEQYF. CDR3 DNA: TGTGCCAGCCTAACCGGGACAGGGCTAAGCGAGCAGTACTTC.

The V call is TRBV7-2, the J call TRBJ2-7, with 8 bases aligning to TRBD2. This CDR3 has 15 residues. CDR1 SGHTA and CDR2 FQGNSA come from the germline V gene. V was pared by 4 bases and J by 1 base, with 6 bases of the junction left unmatched. Here the CDR3 reads CASSSYLAGSYEQYF. The CDR3 DNA follows: TGTGCCAGCAGCTCTTACTTAGCGGGATCCTACGAGCAGTACTTC.

The V and J genes are TRBV13 and TRBJ2-7; a weak D match, TRBD2 (7 bases). Trimming shortened V by 2 bases and J by 4 bases, and 12 bases separated the two germline ends. This CDR3 has 14 residues. CDR1 and CDR2 (germline): PRHDT, FYEKMQ (reference sequence). Written as DNA, the CDR3 is TGTGCCAGCAGCTTAAGGGGGGGCCCGTACGAGCAGTACTTC. This sequence encodes CASSLRGGPYEQYF. Full variable domain (remainder filled in from reference TRBV13 and TRBJ2-7): AAGVIQSPRHLIKEKRETATLKCYPIPRHDTVYWYQQGPGQDPQFLISFYEKMQSDKGSIPDRFSAQQFSDYHSELNMSSLELGDSALYFCASSLRGGPYEQYFGPGTRLTVT.

The genes are TRBV19 and TRBJ2-7, with D possibly matching TRBD1 (6 bases). The CDR3 consists of 16 residues. Trimming cost V 0 bases and J 3 bases, with 15 bases left between them. CDR1 and CDR2 from the germline V gene are LNHDA and SQIVND (reference sequence). The CDR3 DNA is TGTGCCAGTAGTATAGACCACGGCAGGGGCCTCTACGAGCAGTACTTC. Translating gives CASSIDHGRGLYEQYF.

The V and J genes are TRBV29-1 and TRBJ2-7; 7 nucleotides match TRBD1. Trimming removed 6 bases from V and 5 bases from J; junction bases left unmatched: 7. CDR1 is SQVTM and CDR2 is ANQGSEA in the germline V gene. There are 12 residues in the CDR3. CDR3 loop: CSVYGQADEQYF. The CDR3 nucleotides read TGCAGCGTGTATGGACAGGCTGACGAGCAGTACTTC.

The chain uses TRBV27 and TRBJ2-3; 10 nucleotides line up with TRBD2. Germline V gives CDR1 MNHEY, CDR2 SMNVEV (reference sequence). The CDR3 has 13 residues. V lost 5 bases, J lost 8 bases, and 4 bases stayed unmatched. CDR3 sequence (DNA): TGTGCCAGCAGTCTCGGGACTAGCGTTACGCAGTATTTT. Translating it yields CASSLGTSVTQYF.

The V and J genes are TRBV28 and TRBJ2-3; D call uncertain. CDR1 and CDR2 from the germline V gene are MDHEN and SYDVKM. CDR3 length: 14 residues. With 3 bases removed from V and 2 bases from J, the gap between germline ends came to 9 bases. Written as DNA, the CDR3 is TGTGCCAGCAGTTTTGGCGGATTCACAGATACGCAGTATTTT. Translating it yields CASSFGGFTDTQYF. The full variable domain, rest sourced from reference TRBV28 and TRBJ2-3, is DVKVTQSSRYLVKRTGEKVFLECVQDMDHENMFWYRQDPGLGLRLIYFSYDVKMKEKGDIPEGYSVSREKKERFSLILESASTNQTSMYLCASSFGGFTDTQYFGPGTRLTVL.

This clone was seen only a few times. The rearrangement links TRBV6-5 to TRBJ2-7, with D possibly being TRBD2 (6 bases). Trimming removed 7 bases at V and 4 bases at J, with 17 bases between. The CDR3 is 14 amino acids. Germline lookup yields CDR1 MNHEY and CDR2 SVGAGI. This CDR3 is CASTKAGRTYEQYF. CDR3 nucleotide sequence: TGTGCCAGCACCAAGGCTGGGAGGACATACGAGCAGTACTTC.

The chain couples TRBV9 to TRBJ1-6; D is perhaps TRBD1 (5 bases). Looked up from germline, CDR1 is SGDLS and CDR2 is YYNGEE. The germline V and J ends were trimmed by 2 bases and 6 bases, with 9 bases remaining between them. The CDR3 extends over 14 amino acids. The CDR3 DNA sequence: TGTGCCAGCAGCGTGAATAGGGGTAATTCACCCCTCCACTTT. This codes for CASSVNRGNSPLHF.

The rearrangement links TRBV28 to TRBJ1-5, with TRBD1 matching over 7 bases. The J segment lost 0 bases and the V segment lost 5 bases, leaving 16 bases of the junction unmatched. Germline assignment: CDR1 MDHEN and CDR2 SYDVKM. The CDR3 sequence is 19 residues long. CDR3 DNA: TGTGCCAGCAGTCCTGGGGACAGATGGATGGAGGATAGCAATCAGCCCCAGCATTTT. As protein: CASSPGDRWMEDSNQPQHF.

J is TRBJ2-3 and V is TRBV9; D unclear. V lost 3 bases and J lost 0, with 5 bases in between. The CDR3 sequence is 13 residues long. Germline loops: CDR1 SGDLS, CDR2 YYNGEE. CDR3 bases: TGTGCCAGCAGCGCCCCTAGCACAGATACGCAGTATTTT. The encoded protein is CASSAPSTDTQYF.

V is TRBV30 and J is TRBJ2-7; TRBD2 is a possible D gene (7 bases). CDR1 is GTSNPN and CDR2 is SVGIG in the germline V gene (reference sequence). Between the trimmed V and J ends, which lost 1 base and 3 bases, there was a span of 13 bases. The CDR3 spans 14 residues. The CDR3 sequence is CAWSEGGPIYEQYF. CDR3 DNA: TGTGCCTGGAGTGAGGGGGGGCCGATCTACGAGCAGTACTTC.

CDR3 coding DNA: TGTGCCTGGGGGGGCGAGCGGACCTACAATGAGCAGTTCTTC. As protein: CAWGGERTYNEQFF. This chain joins TRBV30 and TRBJ2-1, with D maybe TRBD1 (6 bases). The CDR3 totals 14 residues. V was trimmed by 5 bases and J by 2 bases, leaving 13 bases between them. In germline, CDR1 is GTSNPN, CDR2 SVGIG (reference sequence).

This chain joins TRBV9 and TRBJ1-1; D ambiguous. The ends were cut back, 3 bases at V and 4 bases at J, with 7 bases in the middle. CDR1 and CDR2 from the germline V gene are SGDLS and YYNGEE. The CDR3 runs 12 residues. The CDR3 reads CASSAGGTEAFF. In nucleotides, the CDR3 is TGTGCCAGCAGCGCAGGTGGCACTGAAGCTTTCTTT.

The chain joins TRBV7-9 to TRBJ1-2; TRBD1 aligns across 7 bases. The junction had 2 bases not matched to a gene; V was cut back by 2 bases and J by 5 bases. This CDR3 spans 13 amino acids. Germline assignment: CDR1 SEHNR and CDR2 FQNEAQ (reference sequence). The CDR3 protein is CASSLQGVYGYTF. The CDR3 region has the DNA TGTGCCAGCAGCTTACAGGGGGTTTATGGCTACACCTTC.

This rearrangement joins TRBV6-5 to TRBJ2-2; no firm D call. This CDR3 is built from 16 residues. Germline V gene data show CDR1 as MNHEY and CDR2 as SVGAGI. V lost 1 base, J lost 2 bases, and 11 bases lay in between. The CDR3 DNA reads TGTGCCAGCAGTTACTTGCCCGGTGTTAACACCGGGGAGCTGTTTTTT. Encoded protein: CASSYLPGVNTGELFF.

The CDR3 region is CASSPGMDTQQPQHF. In DNA form, the CDR3 reads TGTGCCAGCAGCCCGGGCATGGACACCCAACAGCCCCAGCATTTT. V gene TRBV7-2 combines with J gene TRBJ1-5, with a weak D call TRBD1 (5 bases). The CDR3 totals 15 residues. Germline CDR1 SGHTA, CDR2 FQGNSA. Trimming pared 5 bases from V and 7 bases from J, leaving 18 bases between.

This chain joins TRBV7-9 and TRBJ2-2, with a tentative D call TRBD2 (6 bases). The CDR3 is 13 amino acids. The V gene lost 5 bases and the J gene lost 5 bases, with 9 bases spanning the gap. Germline CDR1 and CDR2: SEHNR and FQNEAQ (reference sequence). Here the CDR3 reads CASSPEGTGELFF. Written as DNA, the CDR3 is TGTGCCAGCAGCCCGGAGGGAACCGGGGAGCTGTTTTTT.

The rearrangement joins TRBV30 to TRBJ1-3; D perhaps matches TRBD1 (5 bases). Germline lookup yields CDR1 GTSNPN and CDR2 SVGIG (reference sequence). The CDR3 spans 16 residues. Trimming pared 4 bases from V and 2 bases from J, leaving 18 bases between. The CDR3 DNA reads TGTGCCTGGACCCCTCCAGGGATCGAAACTGGAAACACCATATATTTT. This sequence encodes CAWTPPGIETGNTIYF.

V is TRBV13 and J is TRBJ2-1; the D is unclear. This CDR3 spans 13 amino acids. Germline CDR1 reads PRHDT; CDR2 reads FYEKMQ (reference sequence). V gave up 5 bases and J gave up 9 bases, with 14 bases separating them. The CDR3: CASSPGTAVEQFF. CDR3 nucleotides: TGTGCCAGCAGCCCCGGCACAGCTGTTGAGCAGTTCTTC. Full variable domain (remainder filled in from reference TRBV13 and TRBJ2-1): AAGVIQSPRHLIKEKRETATLKCYPIPRHDTVYWYQQGPGQDPQFLISFYEKMQSDKGSIPDRFSAQQFSDYHSELNMSSLELGDSALYFCASSPGTAVEQFFGPGTRLTVL.

This rearrangement joins TRBV5-1 to TRBJ1-2, with 10 bases aligning to TRBD1. From germline, CDR1 is SGHRS and CDR2 YFSETQ. The CDR3 has 15 residues. V shed 7 bases and J 7 bases; nucleotides not matched to a gene: 13. In DNA, the CDR3 is TGCGCCAGCTCCCAGACAGGGGGCTCGAGAGCTGGCTACACCTTC. Encoded protein: CASSQTGGSRAGYTF.

V usage is TRBV5-4 and J usage is TRBJ1-2, with D possibly TRBD1 on 5 matching bases. V lost 4 bases and J lost 2, with 9 bases in between. CDR3 size: 13 residues. CDR1 SGHNT and CDR2 YYREEE come from the germline V gene (reference sequence). The CDR3 region is CASSQDTNYGYTF. CDR3 sequence (DNA): TGTGCCAGCAGCCAGGACACGAACTATGGCTACACCTTC.

The gene calls are TRBV6-1 and TRBJ1-6; D ambiguous. Germline V gene data show CDR1 as MNHNS and CDR2 as SASEGT. This CDR3 has 14 residues. V lost 2 bases and J lost 9, with 11 bases in between. CDR3 in DNA: TGTGCCAGCAGTGAACGTAGCGAAATTTCACCCCTCCACTTT. This encodes CASSERSEISPLHF.

This clone was seen a few times. The genes are TRBV2 and TRBJ1-2; D gene uncertain. Germline CDR1 and CDR2: SNHLY and FYNNEI. The CDR3 length is 13 residues. Trimming took off 3 bases at V and 5 bases at J, with 10 bases between the two ends. In nucleotides, the CDR3 is TGTGCCAGCAGTGAGGGCCAGGTTTATGGCTACACCTTC. It codes for CASSEGQVYGYTF.

The chain employs TRBV4-3 and TRBJ2-7; 13 bases line up with TRBD2. CDR1 and CDR2 from the germline V gene are LGHNA and YSLEER. The CDR3 sequence is 15 residues long. V gave up 4 bases and J gave up 2 bases; unmatched junction bases: 2. The CDR3 loop reads CASSLTSGGAYEQYF. The CDR3 region has the DNA TGCGCCAGCAGCCTTACTAGCGGGGGGGCCTACGAGCAGTACTTC.